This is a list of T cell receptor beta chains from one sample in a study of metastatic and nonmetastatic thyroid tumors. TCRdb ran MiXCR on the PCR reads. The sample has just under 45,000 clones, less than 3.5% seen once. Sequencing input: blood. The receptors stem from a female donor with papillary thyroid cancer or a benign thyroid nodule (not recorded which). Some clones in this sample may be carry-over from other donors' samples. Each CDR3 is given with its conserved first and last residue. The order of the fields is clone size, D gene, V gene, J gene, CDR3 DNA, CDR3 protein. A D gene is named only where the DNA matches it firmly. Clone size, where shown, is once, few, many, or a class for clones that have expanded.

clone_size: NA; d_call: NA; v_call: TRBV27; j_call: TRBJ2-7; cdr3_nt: TGTGCCAGCAGTTTTACCGTCCACACCTACGAGCAGTACTTC; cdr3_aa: CASSFTVHTYEQYF
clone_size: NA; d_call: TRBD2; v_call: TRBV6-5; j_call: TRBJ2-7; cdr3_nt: TGTGCCAGCAGTTACTCGAGTTGGACTAGCGGATCCTACGAGCAGTACTTC; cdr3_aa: CASSYSSWTSGSYEQYF
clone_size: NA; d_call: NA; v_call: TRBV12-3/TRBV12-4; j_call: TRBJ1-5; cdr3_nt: TGTGCCAGCAGTTTTGGGGACAATCAGCCCCAGCATTTT; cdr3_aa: CASSFGDNQPQHF
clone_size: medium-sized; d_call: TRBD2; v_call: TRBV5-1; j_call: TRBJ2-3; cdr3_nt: TGCGCCAGCAGCTTCGGACTAGCGGGAGGCCCGACGCAGTATTTT; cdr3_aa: CASSFGLAGGPTQYF
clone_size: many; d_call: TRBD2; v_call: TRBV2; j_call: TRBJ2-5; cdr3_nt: TGTGCCAGCAGCTTTTCTATGACTAGCGGCGAACAAGAGACCCAGTACTTC; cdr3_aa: CASSFSMTSGEQETQYF
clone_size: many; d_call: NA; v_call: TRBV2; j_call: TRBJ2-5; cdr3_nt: TGTGCCAGCAGCCCCTCGGCGGTAGGGGAGACCCAGTACTTC; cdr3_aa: CASSPSAVGETQYF
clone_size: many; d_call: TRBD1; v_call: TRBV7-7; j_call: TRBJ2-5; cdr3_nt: TGTGCTAGCAGCCCGACAGGGTACGGGGAGACCCAGTACTTC; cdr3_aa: CASSPTGYGETQYF
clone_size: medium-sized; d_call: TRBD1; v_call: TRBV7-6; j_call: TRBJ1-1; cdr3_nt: TGTGCCAGCAGCCCTAAGGGACAGGGAACGATGAACACTGAAGCTTTCTTT; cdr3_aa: CASSPKGQGTMNTEAFF
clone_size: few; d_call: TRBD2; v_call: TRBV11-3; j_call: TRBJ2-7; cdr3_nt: TGTGCCAGCAGCTTGACTAGCGGAGCCTACGAGCAGTACTTC; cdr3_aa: CASSLTSGAYEQYF
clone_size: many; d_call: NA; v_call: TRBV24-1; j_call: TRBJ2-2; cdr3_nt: TGTGCAGCGGACGGGGGGCGCGGGTCCACCGGGGAGCTGTTTTTT; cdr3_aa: CAADGGRGSTGELFF
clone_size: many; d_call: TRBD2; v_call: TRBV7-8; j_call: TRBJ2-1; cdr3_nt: TGTGCCAGCAGCGCCCGGGCGGGAGCTCCGTTCTTC; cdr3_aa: CASSARAGAPFF
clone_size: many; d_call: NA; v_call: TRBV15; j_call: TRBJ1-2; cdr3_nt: TGTGCCACCAGCAGAGATGGCGGCAGGAACTATGGCTACACCTTC; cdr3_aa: CATSRDGGRNYGYTF
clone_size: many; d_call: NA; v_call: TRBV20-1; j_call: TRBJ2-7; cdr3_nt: TGCAGTGCTAGCGACGGCTTCTCCTACGAGCAGTACTTC; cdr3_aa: CSASDGFSYEQYF
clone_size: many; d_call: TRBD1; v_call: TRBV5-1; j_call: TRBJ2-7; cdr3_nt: TGCGCCAGCAGCCAGGGGGACTCCTACGAGCAGTACTTC; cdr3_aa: CASSQGDSYEQYF
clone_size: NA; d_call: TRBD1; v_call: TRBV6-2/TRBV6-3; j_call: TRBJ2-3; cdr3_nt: TGTGCCAGCAGTGCGCGACCGGGACAGGGAGTTGGTACGCAGTATTTT; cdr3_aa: CASSARPGQGVGTQYF
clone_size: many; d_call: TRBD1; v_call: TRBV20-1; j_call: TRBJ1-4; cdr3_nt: TGCAGTGCGCGAGGGGGCTCTGAAAAACTGTTTTTT; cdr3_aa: CSARGGSEKLFF
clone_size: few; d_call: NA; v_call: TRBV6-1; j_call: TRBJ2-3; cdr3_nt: TGTGCCAGCAGTCTTGCAGATACGCAGTATTTT; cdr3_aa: CASSLADTQYF
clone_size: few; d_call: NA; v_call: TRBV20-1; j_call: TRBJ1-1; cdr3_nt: TGCAGTGCTAGATCCGGGGACGAAGGATGGAACACTGAAGCTTTCTTT; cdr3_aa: CSARSGDEGWNTEAFF
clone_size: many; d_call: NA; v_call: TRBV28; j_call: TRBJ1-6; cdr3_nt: TGTGCCAGCAGTGACAGCGCGGTCCATAATTCACCCCTCCACTTT; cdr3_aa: CASSDSAVHNSPLHF
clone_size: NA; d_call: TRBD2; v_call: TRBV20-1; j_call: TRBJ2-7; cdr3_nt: TGCAGTGCTAGAGATGGGGGGACTAGCGGTGACGCCTACGAGCAGTACTTC; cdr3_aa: CSARDGGTSGDAYEQYF
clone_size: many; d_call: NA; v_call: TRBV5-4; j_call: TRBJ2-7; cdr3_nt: TGTGCCAGAGTACTCCCTAGCGCCTCCTACGAGCAGTACTTC; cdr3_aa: CARVLPSASYEQYF
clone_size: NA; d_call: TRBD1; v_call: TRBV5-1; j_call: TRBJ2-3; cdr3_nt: TGCGCCAGCAGCTTGGGAGGACAGGGGGCAACAGATACGCAGTATTTT; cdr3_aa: CASSLGGQGATDTQYF
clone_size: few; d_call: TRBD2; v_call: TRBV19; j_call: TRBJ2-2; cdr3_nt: TGTGCCAGTACCCCACGGCTAGCGGGAACCGGGAACACCTGGGAGCTGTTTTTT; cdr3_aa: CASTPRLAGTGNTWELFF
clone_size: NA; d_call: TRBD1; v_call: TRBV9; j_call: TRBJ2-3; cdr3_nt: TGTGCCAGCAGCGAGGGGACAGTCACAGATACGCAGTATTTT; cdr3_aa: CASSEGTVTDTQYF
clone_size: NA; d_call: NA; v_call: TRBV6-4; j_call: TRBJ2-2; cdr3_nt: TGTGCCAGCAGTGGGACCCCGGACGGTCCCGGGGAGCTGTTTTTT; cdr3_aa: CASSGTPDGPGELFF
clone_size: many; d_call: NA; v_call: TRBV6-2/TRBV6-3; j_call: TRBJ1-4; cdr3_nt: TGTGCCAGCAGCTCCTGGACAGACGCAACTAATGAAAAACTGTTTTTT; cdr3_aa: CASSSWTDATNEKLFF
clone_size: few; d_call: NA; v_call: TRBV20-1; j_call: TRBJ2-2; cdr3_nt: TGCAGTGCTAGAGATCATAGCCGTCCACACACCGGGGAGCTGTTTTTT; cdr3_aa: CSARDHSRPHTGELFF
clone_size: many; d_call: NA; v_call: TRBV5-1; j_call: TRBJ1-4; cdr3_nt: TGCGCCAGCAGCCTACAGGGAATGGGGGAAAAACTGTTTTTT; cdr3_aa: CASSLQGMGEKLFF
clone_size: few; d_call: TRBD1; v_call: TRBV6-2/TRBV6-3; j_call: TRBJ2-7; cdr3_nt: TGTGCCAGCAAACCGGGACAGGGGGAAACCTACGAGCAGTACTTC; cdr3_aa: CASKPGQGETYEQYF
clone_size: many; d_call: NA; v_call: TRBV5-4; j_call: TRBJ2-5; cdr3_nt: TGTGCCAGCAGCTCACCTCTGTCCCGGGAATCAGAGACCCAGTACTTC; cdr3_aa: CASSSPLSRESETQYF
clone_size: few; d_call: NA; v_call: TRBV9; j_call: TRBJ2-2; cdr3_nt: TGTGCCAGCAGCGTAGCCGCGGGACAGCCCAACACCGGGGAGCTGTTTTTT; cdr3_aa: CASSVAAGQPNTGELFF
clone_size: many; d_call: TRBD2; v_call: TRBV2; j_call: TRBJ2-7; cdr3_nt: TGTGCCAGCAGCGTTACTAGCGGAAGCGAGCAGTACTTC; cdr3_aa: CASSVTSGSEQYF
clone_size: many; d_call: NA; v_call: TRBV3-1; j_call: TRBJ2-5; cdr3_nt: TGTGCCAGCAGCCAAGATCTTACCCAGCACCTACAAGAGACCCAGTACTTC; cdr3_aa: CASSQDLTQHLQETQYF
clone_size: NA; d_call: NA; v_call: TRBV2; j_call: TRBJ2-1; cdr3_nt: TGTGCCAGCAGTTTGAAACAATACAATGAGCAGTTCTTC; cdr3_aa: CASSLKQYNEQFF
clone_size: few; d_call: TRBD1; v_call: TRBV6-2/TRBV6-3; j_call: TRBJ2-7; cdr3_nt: TGTGCCAGCAGGAGACAGGGGAGTGGGGATGGGTACGAGCAGTACTTC; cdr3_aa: CASRRQGSGDGYEQYF
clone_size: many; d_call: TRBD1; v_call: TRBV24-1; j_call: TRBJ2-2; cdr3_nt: TGTGCCACCAGTGACCCCGGACAGGACACCGGGGAGCTGTTTTTT; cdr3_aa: CATSDPGQDTGELFF
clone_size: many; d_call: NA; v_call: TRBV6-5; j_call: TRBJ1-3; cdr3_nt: TGTGCCAGCAGTTACTCAGGCTCTGGAAACACCATATATTTT; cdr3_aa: CASSYSGSGNTIYF
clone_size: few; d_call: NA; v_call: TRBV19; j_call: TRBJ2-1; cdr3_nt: TGTGCCAGTAGTTCCCTTGACCCAAACAATGAGCAGTTCTTC; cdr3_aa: CASSSLDPNNEQFF
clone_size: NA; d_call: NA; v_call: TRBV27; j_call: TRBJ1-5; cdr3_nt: TGTGCCAGCCGCCTCAGGGGCGAGAATCAGCCCCAGCATTTT; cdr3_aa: CASRLRGENQPQHF
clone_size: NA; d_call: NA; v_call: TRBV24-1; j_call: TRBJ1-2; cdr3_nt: TGTGCCACCAGTGACGCAGGCCCAAACTATGGCGACACCTTC; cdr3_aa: CATSDAGPNYGDTF
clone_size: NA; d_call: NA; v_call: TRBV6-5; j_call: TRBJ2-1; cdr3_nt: TGTGCCAGCAGTTACATGCAGGTCGCTTACAATGAGCAGTTCTTC; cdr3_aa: CASSYMQVAYNEQFF
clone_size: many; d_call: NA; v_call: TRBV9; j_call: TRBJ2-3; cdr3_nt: TGTGCCAGCAGCGTAGACGGGCAAAGCACAGATACGCAGTATTTT; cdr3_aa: CASSVDGQSTDTQYF
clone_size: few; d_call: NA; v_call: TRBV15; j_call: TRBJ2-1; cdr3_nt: TGTGCCACCAGCAGAGTATGGAGGGAGGGGGACAATGAGCAGTTCTTC; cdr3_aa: CATSRVWREGDNEQFF
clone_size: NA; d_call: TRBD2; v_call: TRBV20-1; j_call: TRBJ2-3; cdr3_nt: TGCAGTGCTAGAGATCCTGCGGGGAGGGCCTGGGATACGCAGTATTTT; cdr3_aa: CSARDPAGRAWDTQYF
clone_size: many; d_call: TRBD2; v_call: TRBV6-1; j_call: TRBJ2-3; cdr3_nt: TGTGCCAGCACCGCTTCGGGGGGGAGTCGGGGTACGCAGTATTTT; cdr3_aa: CASTASGGSRGTQYF
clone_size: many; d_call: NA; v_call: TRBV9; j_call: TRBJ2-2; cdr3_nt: TGTGCCAGCAGCCTACAGGGCGGGAACACCGGGGAGCTGTTTTTT; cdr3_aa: CASSLQGGNTGELFF
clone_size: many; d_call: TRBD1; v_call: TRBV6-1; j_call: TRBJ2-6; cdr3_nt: TGTGCCAGCAGTACCCCGGGACAGGGGGGCTCTGGGGCCAACGTCCTGACTTTC; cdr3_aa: CASSTPGQGGSGANVLTF